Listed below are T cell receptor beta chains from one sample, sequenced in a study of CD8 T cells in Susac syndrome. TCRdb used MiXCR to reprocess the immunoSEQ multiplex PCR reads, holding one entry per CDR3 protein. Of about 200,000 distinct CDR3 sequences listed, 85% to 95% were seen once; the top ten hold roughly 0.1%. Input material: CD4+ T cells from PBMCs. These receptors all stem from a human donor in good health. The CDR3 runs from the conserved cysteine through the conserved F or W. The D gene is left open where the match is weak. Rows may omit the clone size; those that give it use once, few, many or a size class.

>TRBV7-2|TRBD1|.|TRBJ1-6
CASSGSDRGNSPLHF
TGTGCCAGCAGCGGATCCGACAGGGGTAATTCACCCCTCCACTTT
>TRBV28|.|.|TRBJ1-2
CASSSARGSNYGYTF
TGTGCCAGCAGCTCCGCCAGGGGCTCAAACTATGGCTACACCTTC
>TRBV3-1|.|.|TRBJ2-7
CASSAPYEQYF
TGTGCCAGCAGCGCCCCCTACGAGCAGTACTTC
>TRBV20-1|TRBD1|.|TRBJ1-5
CSASRTGNQPQHF
TGCAGTGCTAGCCGGACAGGGAATCAGCCCCAGCATTTT
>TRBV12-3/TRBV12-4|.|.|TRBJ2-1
CASSFYRFVEQFF
TGTGCCAGCAGTTTTTACAGGTTCGTTGAGCAGTTCTTC
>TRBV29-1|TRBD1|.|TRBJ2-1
CSVATGGGRDEQFF
TGCAGCGTGGCTACAGGGGGCGGAAGGGATGAGCAGTTCTTC
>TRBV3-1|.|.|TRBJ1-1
CASSQESPNTEAFF
TGTGCCAGCAGCCAAGAGTCACCGAACACTGAAGCTTTCTTT
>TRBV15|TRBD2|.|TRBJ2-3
CATSRFRTSDSSQYF
TGTGCCACCAGCAGATTCCGGACTAGCGATTCATCACAGTATTTT
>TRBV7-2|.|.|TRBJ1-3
CASSLVAGVGNTIYF
TGTGCCAGCAGCTTAGTGGCAGGGGTCGGAAACACCATATATTTT
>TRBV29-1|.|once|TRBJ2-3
CSVHQGNTDTQYF
TGCAGCGTTCATCAGGGGAACACAGATACGCAGTATTTT
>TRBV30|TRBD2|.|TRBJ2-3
CAWSAGLAGDTQYF
TGTGCCTGGAGTGCGGGACTAGCGGGAGATACGCAGTATTTT
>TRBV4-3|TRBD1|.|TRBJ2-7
CASSQDLGQGDEQYF
TGCGCCAGCAGCCAAGATTTGGGACAGGGGGACGAGCAGTACTTC
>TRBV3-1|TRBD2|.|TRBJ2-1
CASSQDRLAGYEQFF
TGTGCCAGCAGCCAAGACAGACTAGCGGGGTACGAGCAGTTCTTC
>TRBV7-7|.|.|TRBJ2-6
CASSFGPGPGANVLTF
TGTGCTAGCAGCTTCGGACCCGGACCTGGGGCCAACGTCCTGACTTTC
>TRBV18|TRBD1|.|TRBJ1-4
CASSPRTGEEKLFF
TGTGCCAGCTCACCACGAACAGGGGAAGAAAAACTGTTTTTT
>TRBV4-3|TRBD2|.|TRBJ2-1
CASSQAGGSYNEQFF
TGCGCCAGCAGCCAGGCGGGGGGCAGTTACAATGAGCAGTTCTTC
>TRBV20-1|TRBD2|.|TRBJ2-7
CSAPTSESYEQYF
TGCAGTGCACCGACTAGCGAGTCCTACGAGCAGTACTTC
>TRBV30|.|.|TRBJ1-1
CASHAWGRRSEAFF
TGTGCCTCGCATGCCTGGGGCAGGCGAAGTGAAGCTTTCTTT
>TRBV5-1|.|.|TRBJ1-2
CASSPPIAGTDYGYTF
TGCGCCAGCAGCCCGCCGATCGCAGGGACCGACTATGGCTACACCTTC
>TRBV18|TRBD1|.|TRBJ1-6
CASSSAGGDALPLHF
TGTGCCAGCTCATCAGCAGGGGGCGACGCCCTCCCCCTCCACTTT
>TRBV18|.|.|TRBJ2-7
CASSREYEQYF
TGTGCCAGCTCAAGGGAGTACGAGCAGTACTTC
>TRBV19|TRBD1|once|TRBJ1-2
CASKDEGAQDYGYTF
TGTGCCAGTAAAGACGAGGGGGCGCAGGACTATGGCTACACCTTC
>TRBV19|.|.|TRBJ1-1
CASSRTVGAEAFF
TGTGCCAGTAGCCGAACAGTTGGGGCTGAAGCTTTCTTT
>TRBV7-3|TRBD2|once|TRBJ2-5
CASSLIGRTSGTQETQYF
TGTGCCAGCAGCTTAATCGGACGGACTAGCGGGACCCAAGAGACCCAGTACTTC
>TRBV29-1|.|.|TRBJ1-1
CSVEGVMGLMNTEAFF
TGCAGCGTTGAAGGCGTGATGGGACTCATGAACACTGAAGCTTTCTTT
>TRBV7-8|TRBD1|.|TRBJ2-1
CASSPRTGSGQSEQFF
TGTGCCAGCAGCCCCCGGACAGGGTCTGGTCAGTCAGAGCAGTTCTTC
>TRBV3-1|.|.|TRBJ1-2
CASSQEDRAPGVSYTF
TGTGCCAGCAGCCAAGAAGACCGAGCCCCCGGGGTTAGCTACACCTTC
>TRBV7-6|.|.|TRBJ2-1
CASSLRGIALYNEQFF
TGTGCCAGCAGCTTACGCGGGATAGCCCTATACAATGAGCAGTTCTTC
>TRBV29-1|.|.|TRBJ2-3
CSVAGPSTDTQYF
TGCAGCGTTGCCGGCCCAAGCACAGATACGCAGTATTTT
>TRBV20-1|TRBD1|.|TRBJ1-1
CSALGGTGITEAFF
TGCAGTGCTCTGGGCGGGACAGGGATCACTGAAGCTTTCTTT
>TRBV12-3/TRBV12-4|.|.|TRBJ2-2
CASSARDGYTGELFF
TGTGCCAGCAGTGCCCGGGACGGTTACACCGGGGAGCTGTTTTTT
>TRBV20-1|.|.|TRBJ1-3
CSARPRRASGNTIYF
TGCAGTGCTAGGCCTAGAAGGGCCTCTGGAAACACCATATATTTT
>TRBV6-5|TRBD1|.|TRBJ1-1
CASRGRGLVNTEAFF
TGTGCCAGCAGGGGCAGGGGGCTGGTGAACACTGAAGCTTTCTTT
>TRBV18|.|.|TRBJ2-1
CASSPRGAGQSSYNEQFF
TGTGCCAGCTCACCACGAGGTGCGGGTCAGAGCTCCTACAATGAGCAGTTCTTC
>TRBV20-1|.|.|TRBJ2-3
CSATAWALQGTDTQYF
TGCAGTGCTACCGCGTGGGCCCTCCAAGGCACAGATACGCAGTATTTT
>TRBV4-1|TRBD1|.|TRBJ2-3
CASSQGTGLGTDTQYF
TGCGCCAGCAGCCAAGGGACAGGGCTCGGCACAGATACGCAGTATTTT
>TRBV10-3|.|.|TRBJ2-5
CAIADTQETQYF
TGTGCCATCGCAGACACCCAAGAGACCCAGTACTTC
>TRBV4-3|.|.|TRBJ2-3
CASSFRDGRGDTQYF
TGCGCCAGCAGCTTCCGCGACGGTAGGGGAGATACGCAGTATTTT
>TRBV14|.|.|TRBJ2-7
CASSHLRSYEQYF
TGTGCCAGCAGCCACTTGAGAAGCTACGAGCAGTACTTC
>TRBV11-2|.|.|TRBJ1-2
CASSRDSLRHYGYTF
TGTGCCAGCAGTCGAGACTCCCTAAGGCACTATGGCTACACCTTC
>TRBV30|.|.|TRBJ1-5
CAWSVAGTSNQPQHF
TGTGCCTGGAGTGTGGCGGGAACTAGCAATCAGCCCCAGCATTTT
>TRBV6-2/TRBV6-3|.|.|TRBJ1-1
CASKNDLWNTEAFF
TGTGCCAGCAAGAATGACTTGTGGAACACTGAAGCTTTCTTT
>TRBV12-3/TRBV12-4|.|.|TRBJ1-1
CASSLGDAREAFF
TGTGCCAGCAGTTTAGGGGACGCCAGAGAAGCTTTCTTT
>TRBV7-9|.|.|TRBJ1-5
CASSPGPDQPQHF
TGTGCCAGCAGCCCGGGACCCGATCAGCCCCAGCATTTT
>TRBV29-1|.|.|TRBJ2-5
CSVARLVQETQYF
TGCAGCGTGGCTCGACTAGTACAAGAGACCCAGTACTTC